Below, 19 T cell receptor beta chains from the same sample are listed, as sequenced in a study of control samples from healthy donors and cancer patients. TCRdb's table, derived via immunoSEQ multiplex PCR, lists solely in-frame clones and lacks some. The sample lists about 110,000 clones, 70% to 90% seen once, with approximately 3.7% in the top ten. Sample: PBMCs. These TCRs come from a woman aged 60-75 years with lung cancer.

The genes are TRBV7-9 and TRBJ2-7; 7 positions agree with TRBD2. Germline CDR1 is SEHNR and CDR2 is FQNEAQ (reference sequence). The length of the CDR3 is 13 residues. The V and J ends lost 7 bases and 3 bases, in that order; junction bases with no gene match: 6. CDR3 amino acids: CASTAGVYYEQYF. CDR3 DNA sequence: TGTGCCAGCACCGCGGGGGTTTACTACGAGCAGTACTTC.

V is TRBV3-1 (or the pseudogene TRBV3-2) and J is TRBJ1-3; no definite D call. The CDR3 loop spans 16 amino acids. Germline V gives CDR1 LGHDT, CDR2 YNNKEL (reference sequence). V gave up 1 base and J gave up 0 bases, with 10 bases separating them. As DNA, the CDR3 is TGTGCCAGCAGCCAAGTAACCGTCCGCTCTGGAAACACCATATATTTT. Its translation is CASSQVTVRSGNTIYF.

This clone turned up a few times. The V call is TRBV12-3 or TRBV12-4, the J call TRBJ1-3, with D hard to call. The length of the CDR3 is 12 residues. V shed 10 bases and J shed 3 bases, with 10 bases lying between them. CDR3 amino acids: CAKQLDGNTIYF. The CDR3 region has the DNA TGTGCCAAGCAGCTGGATGGAAACACCATATATTTT.

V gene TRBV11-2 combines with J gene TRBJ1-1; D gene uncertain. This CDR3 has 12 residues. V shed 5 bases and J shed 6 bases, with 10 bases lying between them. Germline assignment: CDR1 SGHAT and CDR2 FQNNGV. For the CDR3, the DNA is TGTGCCAGCAGCAGCACACGGCCTGAAGCTTTCTTT. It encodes CASSSTRPEAFF.

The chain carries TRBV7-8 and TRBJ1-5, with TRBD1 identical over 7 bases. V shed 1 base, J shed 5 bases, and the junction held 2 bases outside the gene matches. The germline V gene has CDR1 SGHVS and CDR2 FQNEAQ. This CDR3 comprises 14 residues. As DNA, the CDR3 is TGTGCCAGCAGCTTAGGCAGGGGGTATCAGCCCCAGCATTTT. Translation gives CASSLGRGYQPQHF. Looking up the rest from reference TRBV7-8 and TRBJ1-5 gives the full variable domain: GAGVSQSPRYKVAKRGQDVALRCDPISGHVSLFWYQQALGQGPEFLTYFQNEAQLDKSGLPSDRFFAERPEGSVSTLKIQRTQQEDSAVYLCASSLGRGYQPQHFGDGTRLSIL.

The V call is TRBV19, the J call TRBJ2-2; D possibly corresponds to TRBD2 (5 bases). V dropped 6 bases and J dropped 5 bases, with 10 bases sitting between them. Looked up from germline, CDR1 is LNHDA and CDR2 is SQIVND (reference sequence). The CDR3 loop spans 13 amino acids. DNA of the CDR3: TGTGCCAGTAGGTGGGAGTTGACCGGGGAGCTGTTTTTT. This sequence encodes CASRWELTGELFF.

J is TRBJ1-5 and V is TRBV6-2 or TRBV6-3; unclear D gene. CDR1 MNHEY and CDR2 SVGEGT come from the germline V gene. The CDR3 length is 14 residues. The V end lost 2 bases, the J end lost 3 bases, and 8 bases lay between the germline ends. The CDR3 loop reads CASSYGGPNQPQHF. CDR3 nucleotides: TGTGCCAGCAGTTACGGCGGTCCCAATCAGCCCCAGCATTTT.

The CDR3: CASILGTGTYEQYF. CDR3 DNA sequence: TGTGCCAGCATATTAGGGACAGGGACCTACGAGCAGTACTTC. The V call is TRBV6-5, the J call TRBJ2-7, with TRBD1 matching over 9 bases. After removal of 7 bases from V and 2 bases from J, the junction contained 6 bases not matched to a gene. Per germline, CDR1 MNHEY and CDR2 SVGAGI. This CDR3 has 14 residues.

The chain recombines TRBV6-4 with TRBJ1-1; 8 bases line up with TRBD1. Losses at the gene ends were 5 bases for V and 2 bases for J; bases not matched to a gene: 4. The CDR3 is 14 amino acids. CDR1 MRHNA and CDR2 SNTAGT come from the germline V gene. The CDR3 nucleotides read TGTGCCAGCAGTAGTACAGGGGGTAACACTGAAGCTTTCTTT. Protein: CASSSTGGNTEAFF.

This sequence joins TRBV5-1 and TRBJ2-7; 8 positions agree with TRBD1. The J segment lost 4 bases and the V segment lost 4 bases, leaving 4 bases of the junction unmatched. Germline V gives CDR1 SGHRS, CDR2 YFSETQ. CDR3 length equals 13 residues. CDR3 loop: CASSPTGEYEQYF. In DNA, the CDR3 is TGCGCCAGCAGCCCGACAGGGGAATACGAGCAGTACTTC.

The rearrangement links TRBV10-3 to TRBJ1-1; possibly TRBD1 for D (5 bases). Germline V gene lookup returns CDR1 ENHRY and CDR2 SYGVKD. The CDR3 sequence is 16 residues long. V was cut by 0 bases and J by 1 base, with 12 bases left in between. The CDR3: CAISESSGLGNTEAFF. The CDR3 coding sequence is TGTGCCATCAGTGAGTCCTCGGGACTGGGGAACACTGAAGCTTTCTTT.

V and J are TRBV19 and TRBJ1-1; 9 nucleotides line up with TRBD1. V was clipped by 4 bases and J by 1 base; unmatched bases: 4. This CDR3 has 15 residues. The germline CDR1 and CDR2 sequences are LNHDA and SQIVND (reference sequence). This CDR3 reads CASSTPTGGNTEAFF. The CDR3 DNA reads TGTGCCAGTAGTACCCCGACAGGGGGGAACACTGAAGCTTTCTTT.

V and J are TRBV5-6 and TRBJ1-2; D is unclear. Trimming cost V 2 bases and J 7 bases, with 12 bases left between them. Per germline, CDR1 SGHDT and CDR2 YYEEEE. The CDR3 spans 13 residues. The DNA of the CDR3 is TGTGCCAGCAGCTTAATCGGGCCCCTTGGCTACACCTTC. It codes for CASSLIGPLGYTF.

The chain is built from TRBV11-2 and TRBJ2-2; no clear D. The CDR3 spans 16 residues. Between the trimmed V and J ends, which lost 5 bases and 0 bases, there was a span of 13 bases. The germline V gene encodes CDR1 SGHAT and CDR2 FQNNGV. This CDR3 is CASSPTGQANTGELFF. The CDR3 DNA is TGTGCCAGCAGCCCTACCGGGCAGGCGAACACCGGGGAGCTGTTTTTT.

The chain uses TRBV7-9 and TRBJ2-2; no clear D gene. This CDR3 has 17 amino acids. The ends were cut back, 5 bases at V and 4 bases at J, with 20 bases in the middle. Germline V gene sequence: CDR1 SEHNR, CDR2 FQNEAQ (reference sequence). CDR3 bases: TGTGCCAGCAGCCGTTGGTTAGGAGATTCAAGCACCGGGGAGCTGTTTTTT. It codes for CASSRWLGDSSTGELFF.

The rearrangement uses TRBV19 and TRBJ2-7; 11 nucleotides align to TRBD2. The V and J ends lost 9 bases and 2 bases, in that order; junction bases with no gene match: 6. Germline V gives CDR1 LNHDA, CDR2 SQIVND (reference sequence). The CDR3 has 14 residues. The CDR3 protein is CASSLAGETYEQYF. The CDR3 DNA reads TGTGCCAGCTCACTAGCGGGGGAAACCTACGAGCAGTACTTC.

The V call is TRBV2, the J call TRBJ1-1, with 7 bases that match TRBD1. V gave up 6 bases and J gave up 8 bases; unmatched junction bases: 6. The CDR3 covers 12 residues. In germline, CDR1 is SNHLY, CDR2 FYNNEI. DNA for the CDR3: TGTGCCAGCAGGAGCCAGGGGGACGAAGCTTTCTTT. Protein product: CASRSQGDEAFF. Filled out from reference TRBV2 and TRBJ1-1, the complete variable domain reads EPEVTQTPSHQVTQMGQEVILRCVPISNHLYFYWYRQILGQKVEFLVSFYNNEISEKSEIFDDQFSVERPDGSNFTLKIRSTKLEDSAMYFCASRSQGDEAFFGQGTRLTVV.

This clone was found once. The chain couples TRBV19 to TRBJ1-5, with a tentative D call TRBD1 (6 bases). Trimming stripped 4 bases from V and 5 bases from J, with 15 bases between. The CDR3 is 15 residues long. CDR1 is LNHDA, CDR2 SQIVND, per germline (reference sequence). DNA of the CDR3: TGTGCCAGTAGTAGCGGCAGGGGCTTGGATCAGCCCCAGCATTTT. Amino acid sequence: CASSSGRGLDQPQHF.

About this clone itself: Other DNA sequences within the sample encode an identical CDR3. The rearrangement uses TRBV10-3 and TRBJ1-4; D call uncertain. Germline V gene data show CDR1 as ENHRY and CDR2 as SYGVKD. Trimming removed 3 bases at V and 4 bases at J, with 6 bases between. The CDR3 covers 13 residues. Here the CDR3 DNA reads TGTGCCATCAGTGAAGGGAGTAATGAAAAACTGTTTTTT. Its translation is CAISEGSNEKLFF.